The clone carrying this T cell receptor beta chain appeared a few times. Its antigen remains unidentified. This sample is drawn from a study of liver allograft versus peripheral blood T cells. At the level of the study: T cell receptor repertoires in transplanted livers were compared with those in recipients' peripheral blood. Study outcomes and limitations: Repertoires of T cell receptors in liver allografts reportedly differed from peripheral blood repertoires.

In TCRdb, the reads were re-called with MiXCR into one record per CDR3 protein. Of more than 10,000 distinct CDR3 sequences listed, about 18% are singletons. The germline V gene encodes CDR1 SEHNR and CDR2 FQNEAQ (reference sequence). This CDR3 has 18 amino acids. V was pared by 3 bases and J by 9 bases, with 15 bases of the junction left unmatched. The V gene is TRBV7-9, the J gene TRBJ2-1; 12 bases map to TRBD2. The receptor's source is a human patient who had a liver transplant. Among the T cells, some may be from the graft donor. The chain's CDR3 is CASSFPNRLAGVLSEQFF. The CDR3 DNA reads TGTGCCAGCAGCTTCCCCAATCGACTAGCGGGAGTTCTCTCTGAGCAGTTCTTC.